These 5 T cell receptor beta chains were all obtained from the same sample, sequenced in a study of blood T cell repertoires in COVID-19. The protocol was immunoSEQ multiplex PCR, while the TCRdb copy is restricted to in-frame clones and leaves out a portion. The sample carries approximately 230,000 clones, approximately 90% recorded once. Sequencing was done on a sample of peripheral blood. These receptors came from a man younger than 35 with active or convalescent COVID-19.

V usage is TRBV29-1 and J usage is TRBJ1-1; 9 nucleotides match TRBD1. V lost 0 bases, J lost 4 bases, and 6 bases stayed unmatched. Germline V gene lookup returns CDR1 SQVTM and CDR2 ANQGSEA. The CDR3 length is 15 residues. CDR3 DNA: TGCAGCGTTGAAGATAAACAGGGGGCGATCACTGAAGCTTTCTTT. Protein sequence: CSVEDKQGAITEAFF.

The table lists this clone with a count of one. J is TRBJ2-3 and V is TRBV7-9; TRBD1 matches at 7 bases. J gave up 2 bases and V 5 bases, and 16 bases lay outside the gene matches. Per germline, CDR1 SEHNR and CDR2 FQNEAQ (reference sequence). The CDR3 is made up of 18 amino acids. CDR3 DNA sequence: TGTGCCAGCAGCCCCAACCAAAGGACAGGCTCTGACACAGATACGCAGTATTTT. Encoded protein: CASSPNQRTGSDTDTQYF.

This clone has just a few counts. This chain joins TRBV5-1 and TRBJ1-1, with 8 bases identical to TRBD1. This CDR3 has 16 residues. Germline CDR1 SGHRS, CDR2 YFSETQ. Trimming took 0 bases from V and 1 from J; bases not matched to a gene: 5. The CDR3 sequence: CASSLGGTGANTEAFF. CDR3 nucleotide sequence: TGCGCCAGCAGCTTGGGTGGGACAGGAGCGAACACTGAAGCTTTCTTT.

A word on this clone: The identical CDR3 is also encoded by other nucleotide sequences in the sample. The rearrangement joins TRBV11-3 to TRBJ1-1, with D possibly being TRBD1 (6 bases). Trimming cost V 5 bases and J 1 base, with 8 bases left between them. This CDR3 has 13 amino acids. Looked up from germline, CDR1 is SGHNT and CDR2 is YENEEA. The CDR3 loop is CASSLQGNTEAFF. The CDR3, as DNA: TGTGCCAGCAGCCTACAGGGGAACACTGAAGCTTTCTTT.

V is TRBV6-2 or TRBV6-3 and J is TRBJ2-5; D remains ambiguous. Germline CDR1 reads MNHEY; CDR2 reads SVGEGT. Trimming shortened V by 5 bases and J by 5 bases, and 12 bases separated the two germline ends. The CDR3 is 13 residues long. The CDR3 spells CASSPVGRETQYF. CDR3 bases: TGTGCCAGCAGTCCCGTGGGCCGGGAGACCCAGTACTTC.